The TCR beta chain under discussion was sequenced for a study of cytomegalovirus exposure and HLA in healthy donors. Background on the study: Unique TCRs from HLA-typed donors, 75 million to 100 million of them, were held in an early data release. Study-wide findings and caveats: Several of the most significant clusters were apparently associated with common viral pathogens in a later analysis. In a later analysis, V- and J-gene trimming of beta chains associated with a DCLRE1C missense variant, replicated independently. Analyses of presence/absence relied on an assumption of roughly uniform sequencing depth across donors.

On this clone itself: Its target is not known.

The V segment lost 6 bases and the J segment 4 bases; nucleotides outside the gene matches: 6. Germline CDR1 KGHSH, CDR2 LQKENI. The CDR3 length is 14 residues. PCR employed 60 Vbeta and 13 Jbeta primers. Method: immunoSEQ multiplex PCR; TCRdb's copy keeps in-frame clones and lacks some. The sample includes fewer than 200,000 clones, 68% of them seen just once. This TCR was recovered from a man over 45 in good health and CMV-seronegative. V is TRBV18 and J is TRBJ2-7, with 10 bases lining up with TRBD1. The sequenced material came from PBMCs. CDR3 nucleotides: TGTGCCAGCTCGCCAGGGACAGGGGCTTACGAGCAGTACTTC. This codes for CASSPGTGAYEQYF.